Here is one T cell receptor (beta chain) with its context. TCRdb keeps only in-frame clones here, not all; method: immunoSEQ multiplex PCR. The sample lists about 30,000 clones, around 87% occurring once. The record originates from a study of PD-L1 blockade in urothelial cancer. The CDR3 spans 13 residues. V lost 6 bases, J lost 1 base, and 10 bases lay in between. The germline CDR1 and CDR2 sequences are SEHNR and FQNEAQ (reference sequence). The sequencing used PBMCs, collected around atezolizumab (anti-PD-L1) treatment. The TCR sequence derives from a man aged 45-65 years with urothelial cancer. V and J are TRBV7-9 and TRBJ2-7; D possibly corresponds to TRBD1 (6 bases). DNA of the CDR3: TGTGCCAGCAGACCACAGGGATCCTACGAGCAGTACTTC. Protein: CASRPQGSYEQYF.